The present T cell receptor beta chain was sequenced within a study of blood T cells in healthy people across ages. Trimming cost V 6 bases and J 3 bases, with 17 bases left between them. This CDR3 region has 14 residues. Per the germline V gene, CDR1 is DFQATT and CDR2 is SNEGSKA (reference sequence). A sample-barcoded 5' primer and a J-beta primer mix were used in a second PCR of roughly 6 to 11 cycles. TCRdb recomputed calls from the 5' RACE reads with MiXCR, one row per CDR3 protein. The data contain approximately 800,000 distinct CDR3 sequences, around two thirds of them singletons. The J gene is TRBJ2-5, the V gene TRBV20-1, with a tentative D call TRBD2 (5 bases). This clonotype was obtained from a man aged 25 to 45 in good health. The material sequenced was blood. CDR3 in amino acids: CSAPDGSGKETQYF. CDR3 in DNA: TGCAGTGCCCCCGATGGTTCGGGGAAAGAGACCCAGTACTTC.